Listed below are T cell receptor beta chains from one sample, sequenced in a study of blood T cell repertoires in COVID-19. Generated by immunoSEQ multiplex PCR, the TCRdb table keeps only in-frame clones and is missing some. In the table there are fewer than 90,000 clones, roughly nine tenths of which are singletons. The sample taken for sequencing was peripheral blood. The receptors derive from a male donor with acute or convalescent COVID-19. The CDR3 runs from the conserved cysteine through the conserved F or W. A D gene is named only where the DNA matches it firmly. Expanded clones get a size class; other rows say once, few or many, or leave the size out.

>TRBD1|.|TRBJ2-2|TRBV5-4
CASSSGGTANTGELFF
TGTGCCAGCAGCTCTGGTGGGACAGCGAACACCGGGGAGCTGTTTTTT
>TRBD1|few|TRBJ1-5|TRBV5-6
CASSTRQGAQQPQHF
TGTGCCAGCAGCACGCGACAGGGGGCCCAACAGCCCCAGCATTTT
>.|.|TRBJ2-2|TRBV21-1
CASRKGLSFANTGELFF
TGTGCCAGCAGGAAGGGACTTTCGTTCGCGAACACCGGGGAGCTGTTTTTT
>TRBD1|.|TRBJ1-2|TRBV18
CASSPFQGESGYTF
TGTGCCAGCTCACCGTTTCAGGGGGAAAGCGGCTACACCTTC
>.|.|TRBJ2-3|TRBV19
CASSPLAGSSTDTQYF
TGTGCCAGTAGCCCCCTGGCAGGGTCGAGCACAGATACGCAGTATTTT
>TRBD1|once|TRBJ1-2|TRBV19
CASTNRGTGGFYGYTF
TGTGCCAGTACTAACCGGGGTACAGGGGGCTTCTATGGCTACACCTTC
>TRBD1|.|TRBJ1-5|TRBV18
CASSVDRARPQHF
TGTGCCAGCTCCGTGGACAGGGCTCGGCCCCAGCATTTT
>.|.|TRBJ2-3|TRBV6-6
CASSDSTDTQYF
TGTGCCAGCAGCGACTCCACAGATACGCAGTATTTT
>.|.|TRBJ2-7|TRBV13
CASSRAGEQYF
TGTGCCAGCAGCCGAGCAGGCGAGCAGTACTTC
>TRBD2|.|TRBJ2-3|TRBV19
CASSMPGGEDTQYF
TGTGCCAGTAGTATGCCGGGGGGGGAAGATACGCAGTATTTT
>TRBD1|.|TRBJ1-1|TRBV2
CASSSGTGLGAFF
TGTGCCAGCAGTTCCGGGACAGGGTTGGGGGCTTTCTTT
>TRBD1|.|TRBJ2-1|TRBV29-1
CSARLTTGDEQFF
TGCAGCGCAAGACTCACGACAGGGGATGAGCAGTTCTTC
>.|.|TRBJ1-6|TRBV6-1
CASSEQGMSSPLHF
TGTGCCAGCAGTGAACAGGGTATGAGTTCACCCCTCCACTTT
>.|.|TRBJ1-1|TRBV11-3
CASSVQNEAFF
TGTGCCAGCAGCGTACAGAATGAAGCTTTCTTT
>.|.|TRBJ1-1|TRBV29-1
CSVSGPAGNTEAFF
TGCAGCGTTTCCGGGCCCGCGGGGAACACTGAAGCTTTCTTT